The text below deals with one TCR beta chain. This clonotype was observed many times. It lacks a known antigen. Per-nucleotide qualities are absent, and no much larger clonotype sits a single base away. The sequencing machine was an Illumina HiSeq 1500. TCRdb handled the public reads itself, with Q25 trimming in fastp and clone calling in MiXCR, and kept productive beta chains. Entries that share a CDR3 protein sequence are merged under the most common genes and DNA. This sample is represented by approximately 500,000 distinct CDR3 sequences; approximately 11% of them were singletons. Roughly a tenth of the sample belongs to the ten largest clones. Measured from the cysteine to the phenylalanine, the CDR3 is 17 residues long. The entry retains the CDR3 DNA only, 51 bases that are in frame from base 1. The CDR1 and CDR2 encoded by the germline V gene (reference sequence) are SEHNR and FQNEAQ. V trim: 3 bases; J trim: 0 bases; unmatched bases: 7.

The data stem from a study of T cell repertoires in cytomegalovirus infection (dated by TCRdb to about 2019). Regarding the complete study: Donor HLA type was relevant to the analysis, as public TCR beta signatures indicated carriage of CMV infection together with the matching HLA type.

General findings and caveats noted by the study authors: The ex vivo response was dominated by HLA-C-restricted CMV-specific TCR beta clonotypes, and the single most frequent clonotype in two of eight donors was supplied by these HLA-C-restricted clonotypes. Carriers of CMV infection plus the relevant HLA type were discriminated by the cumulative frequency of public TCR beta family members in the study cohort and in an independent roughly 340-donor cohort.

Recombination joined TRBV7-9 with TRBJ2-3, with 9 bases matching TRBD2. The sequence came from a human donor in good health (CMV status not recorded). Some clones in this sample may be carry-over from other donors' samples. The specimen sequenced was PBMCs. This receptor carries the CDR3 CASSFYLAGTSTDTQYF. The nucleotides read TGTGCCAGCAGCTTTTACCTAGCGGGAACTAGCACAGATACGCAGTATTTT.